What follows are 25 T cell receptor beta chains derived from one specimen sequenced in a study of technical replicates of blood from several donors. Some clones are missing from TCRdb's copy, which holds only in-frame ones; the method was immunoSEQ multiplex PCR. The data hold almost 70,000 clones, with roughly nine tenths observed a single time. The sequencing sample was made of T cells isolated from PBMCs. The origin of the receptors is a human donor in good health.

This clone came up a few times. This rearrangement joins TRBV4-2 to TRBJ1-1; no clear D gene. With 3 bases removed from V and 8 bases from J, the gap between germline ends came to 28 bases. In germline, CDR1 is LGHNA, CDR2 YNFKEQ. The CDR3 is made up of 18 amino acids. This chain's CDR3 is CASSQAAGGRSIGREAFF. The CDR3 coding sequence is TGTGCCAGCAGCCAGGCGGCAGGCGGGAGGTCCATCGGCCGGGAAGCTTTCTTT.

The genes are TRBV6-1 and TRBJ1-2, with D possibly matching TRBD1 (5 bases). The V end was cut by 6 bases, the J end by 7 bases, with 9 bases between. The CDR3 sequence is 11 residues long. The germline V gene has CDR1 MNHNS and CDR2 SASEGT. In DNA form, the CDR3 reads TGTGCCAGCAGCGTCGGGGGTGGCTACACCTTC. It specifies CASSVGGGYTF.

The rearrangement links TRBV27 to TRBJ2-7, with D possibly matching TRBD2 (6 bases). This CDR3 is 16 amino acids long. V dropped 4 bases and J dropped 5 bases, with 21 bases sitting between them. Germline V gene data show CDR1 as MNHEY and CDR2 as SMNVEV (reference sequence). The CDR3 sequence: CASSSLGGRIYDEQYF. The CDR3 bases are TGTGCCAGCAGTTCCCTTGGAGGGCGAATCTATGACGAGCAGTACTTC.

CDR3 DNA: TGTGCCAGCAGCGGGGCTTCCTACGAGCAGTACTTC. Translation: CASSGASYEQYF. The rearrangement uses TRBV11-3 and TRBJ2-7, with D perhaps matching TRBD1 (5 bases). Germline CDR1 and CDR2: SGHNT and YENEEA. The V end was cut by 5 bases, the J end by 1 base, with 6 bases between. The CDR3 spans 12 residues.

The chain links TRBV7-2 to TRBJ2-2; D not certain. The V gene's germline CDR1 is SGHTA and CDR2 FQGNSA. This CDR3 is built from 16 residues. Trimming took 3 bases from V and 0 from J, leaving 11 bases between them. In DNA form, the CDR3 reads TGTGCCAGCAGCTTGAAAATCCGGGCGAACACCGGGGAGCTGTTTTTT. Protein product: CASSLKIRANTGELFF. Drawing the rest from reference TRBV7-2 and TRBJ2-2, the complete variable domain is GAGVSQSPSNKVTEKGKDVELRCDPISGHTALYWYRQSLGQGLEFLIYFQGNSAPDKSGLPSDRFSAERTGGSVSTLTIQRTQQEDSAVYLCASSLKIRANTGELFFGEGSRLTVL.

V gene TRBV6-6 combines with J gene TRBJ2-1; 7 nucleotides line up with TRBD1. Germline V gene sequence: CDR1 MNHNY, CDR2 SVGAGI (reference sequence). The length of the CDR3 is 15 residues. Germline trimming cut 1 base from V and 2 bases from J; bases unmatched to any gene: 2. The CDR3 coding sequence is TGTGCCAGCAGTTACTTGGGGACAGCCTACAATGAGCAGTTCTTC. Translating it yields CASSYLGTAYNEQFF.

The rearrangement uses TRBV11-3 and TRBJ2-7; maybe TRBD2 (6 bases). The CDR3 consists of 13 residues. Germline assignment: CDR1 SGHNT and CDR2 YENEEA. Deletions cut 1 base from V and 4 bases from J, with 8 bases between. The CDR3 region is CASSLGDLYEQYF. CDR3 coding DNA: TGTGCCAGCAGCTTAGGGGACTTGTACGAGCAGTACTTC.

The rearrangement uses TRBV19 and TRBJ2-3; TRBD2 matches at 12 bases. There are 17 residues in the CDR3. Germline V gene sequence: CDR1 LNHDA, CDR2 SQIVND (reference sequence). The junction had 9 bases not matched to a gene; V was cut back by 6 bases and J by 2 bases. The CDR3 loop reads CASSITGTSGFTDTQYF. Here the CDR3 DNA reads TGTGCCAGTAGCATCACCGGGACTAGCGGGTTCACAGATACGCAGTATTTT.

V gene TRBV7-9 combines with J gene TRBJ2-2; 7 bases map to TRBD1. In germline, CDR1 is SEHNR, CDR2 FQNEAQ (reference sequence). The CDR3 length is 14 residues. With 5 bases clipped from V and 7 bases from J, the junction kept 7 bases outside the gene matches. CDR3 sequence: CASSPTGVGGELFF. For the CDR3, the DNA is TGTGCCAGCAGCCCCACAGGGGTTGGCGGGGAGCTGTTTTTT.

The gene calls are TRBV16 and TRBJ2-7; no clear D gene. Germline loops: CDR1 KGHSY, CDR2 FQNENV. This CDR3 comprises 15 residues. With 0 bases removed from V and 2 bases from J, the gap between germline ends came to 11 bases. The chain's CDR3 is CASSQSGAAAYEQYF. CDR3 bases: TGTGCCAGCAGCCAATCAGGCGCGGCCGCCTACGAGCAGTACTTC.

This clone appeared a few times. CDR3 in amino acids: CSGDRENTEAFF. CDR3 nucleotide sequence: TGCAGCGGGGACAGGGAGAACACTGAAGCTTTCTTT. This chain connects TRBV29-1 to TRBJ1-1; 9 nucleotides match TRBD1. CDR3 length equals 12 residues. The trim removed 7 bases at V and 1 base at J, leaving 1 base unmatched. Germline assignment: CDR1 SQVTM and CDR2 ANQGSEA.

This rearrangement joins TRBV29-1 to TRBJ2-5; possibly TRBD2 for D (5 bases). Germline values: CDR1 SQVTM, CDR2 ANQGSEA. The CDR3 sequence is 11 residues long. Trimming took 3 bases from V and 5 from J, leaving 7 bases between them. The CDR3 protein is CSVEGGETQYF. In DNA, the CDR3 is TGCAGCGTTGAGGGCGGGGAGACCCAGTACTTC.

As DNA, the CDR3 is TGTGCCAGCAGTTACTCGAATATTCGAGCTGCTTATGGCTACACCTTC. Translation: CASSYSNIRAAYGYTF. The chain carries TRBV6-5 and TRBJ1-2, with no clear D. This CDR3 contains 16 residues. Trimming removed 0 bases at V and 5 bases at J, with 16 bases between. Germline values: CDR1 MNHEY, CDR2 SVGAGI.

The chain carries TRBV7-9 and TRBJ1-1; the D is unclear. Trimming stripped 3 bases from V and 7 bases from J, with 9 bases between. This CDR3 has 12 amino acids. Per the germline V gene, CDR1 is SEHNR and CDR2 is FQNEAQ (reference sequence). The CDR3 protein is CASSFSGYEAFF. For the CDR3, the DNA is TGTGCCAGCAGCTTCTCGGGATATGAAGCTTTCTTT.

This chain links TRBV15 with TRBJ2-3, with 8 bases fitting TRBD2. V lost 2 bases and J lost 4; bases outside the gene matches: 8. The CDR3 covers 16 residues. Germline V gene lookup returns CDR1 LNHNV and CDR2 YYDKDF (reference sequence). The CDR3 nucleotides are TGTGCCACCAGCAGACTGCAGCGGGAGATACCAGATACGCAGTATTTT. Its translation is CATSRLQREIPDTQYF. The variable domain in full, with the rest retrieved from reference TRBV15 and TRBJ2-3, is DAMVIQNPRYQVTQFGKPVTLSCSQTLNHNVMYWYQQKSSQAPKLLFHYYDKDFNNEADTPDNFQSRRPNTSFCFLDIRSPGLGDTAMYLCATSRLQREIPDTQYFGPGTRLTVL.

This sequence joins TRBV29-1 and TRBJ2-1, with D possibly being TRBD1 (6 bases). Germline V gene data show CDR1 as SQVTM and CDR2 as ANQGSEA. Trimming removed 8 bases at V and 5 bases at J, with 16 bases between. The CDR3 has 13 amino acids. CDR3 nucleotides: TGCAGCACCTCGACTACAGGGAACAATGAGCAGTTCTTC. Its translation is CSTSTTGNNEQFF.

This chain connects TRBV4-2 to TRBJ2-5; D ambiguous. Trimming took 1 base from V and 4 from J, leaving 13 bases between them. Germline loops: CDR1 LGHNA, CDR2 YNFKEQ. The CDR3 length is 15 residues. CDR3 loop: CASSQAEGEVETQYF. The CDR3 region has the DNA TGTGCCAGCAGCCAAGCGGAAGGTGAGGTAGAGACCCAGTACTTC.

This sequence joins TRBV9 and TRBJ1-2, with D unclear. CDR3 length: 15 residues. Germline-derived CDR1 and CDR2 are SGDLS and YYNGEE. Trimming pared 4 bases from V and 0 bases from J, leaving 13 bases between. CDR3 nucleotide sequence: TGTGCCAGCAGCCTAGTGGGAGGGACTAACTATGGCTACACCTTC. Its protein product is CASSLVGGTNYGYTF.

The V gene is TRBV7-9, the J gene TRBJ1-2; possibly TRBD1 for D (5 bases). This CDR3 has 13 residues. V lost 3 bases to trimming and J lost 3 bases, with 8 bases between them. Per the germline V gene, CDR1 is SEHNR and CDR2 is FQNEAQ (reference sequence). CDR3 amino acids: CASSFDSYYGYTF. The CDR3 DNA follows: TGTGCCAGCAGCTTCGACAGCTACTATGGCTACACCTTC. The complete variable domain, with remaining parts taken from reference TRBV7-9 and TRBJ1-2, reads DTGVSQNPRHKITKRGQNVTFRCDPISEHNRLYWYRQTLGQGPEFLTYFQNEAQLEKSRLLSDRFSAERPKGSFSTLEIQRTEQGDSAMYLCASSFDSYYGYTFGSGTRLTVV.

V and J are TRBV7-8 and TRBJ2-7, with D possibly matching TRBD2 (6 bases). The CDR3 has 14 residues. Trimming shortened V by 1 base and J by 3 bases, and 10 bases separated the two germline ends. Germline CDR1 and CDR2: SGHVS and FQNEAQ. The CDR3 here is CASSLVAGFYEQYF. For the CDR3, the DNA is TGTGCCAGCAGCTTAGTGGCGGGATTCTACGAGCAGTACTTC.

The rearrangement links TRBV2 to TRBJ2-7; 10 bases map to TRBD2. Germline lookup yields CDR1 SNHLY and CDR2 FYNNEI. The CDR3 is 12 amino acids. V trimming: 7 bases; J trimming: 5 bases; junction bases outside the gene matches: 2. CDR3 loop: CASTLAGHEQYF. DNA of the CDR3: TGTGCCAGCACACTAGCGGGACACGAGCAGTACTTC. Looking up the rest from reference TRBV2 and TRBJ2-7 gives the full variable domain: EPEVTQTPSHQVTQMGQEVILRCVPISNHLYFYWYRQILGQKVEFLVSFYNNEISEKSEIFDDQFSVERPDGSNFTLKIRSTKLEDSAMYFCASTLAGHEQYFGPGTRLTVT.

The chain uses TRBV29-1 and TRBJ2-2, with TRBD1 matching 11 bases. The CDR3 runs 15 residues. Trimming removed 7 bases from V and 7 bases from J; junction bases left unmatched: 11. CDR1 SQVTM and CDR2 ANQGSEA come from the germline V gene. The CDR3 bases are TGCAGCGCCCAACTGGGGACAGGGGGTATCGGGGAGCTGTTTTTT. It translates to CSAQLGTGGIGELFF.

The rearrangement links TRBV7-3 to TRBJ2-7, with 10 bases lining up with TRBD2. The CDR3 contains 15 residues. Germline V gene data show CDR1 as SGHTA and CDR2 as FQGTGA. Trimming cost V 5 bases and J 3 bases; bases outside gene matches: 7. DNA of the CDR3: TGTGCCAGCAGCCTCGAAGCGGGAGGGGTCTACGAGCAGTACTTC. Protein product: CASSLEAGGVYEQYF.

This chain joins TRBV7-9 and TRBJ2-5, with TRBD1 as a possible D gene (5 bases). The CDR3 sequence is 16 residues long. The V and J ends lost 1 base and 4 bases respectively, with 16 bases between them. Germline values: CDR1 SEHNR, CDR2 FQNEAQ (reference sequence). This chain's CDR3 is CASSLGSGWGGETQYF. The CDR3 DNA reads as TGTGCCAGCAGCTTAGGGTCGGGCTGGGGCGGAGAGACCCAGTACTTC.

The V gene is TRBV14, the J gene TRBJ2-1; TRBD2 is a possible D gene (5 bases). Germline loops: CDR1 SGHDN, CDR2 FVKESK. With 6 bases removed from V and 7 bases from J, the gap between germline ends came to 10 bases. This CDR3 comprises 12 residues. The CDR3 protein is CASSPAGNEQFF. Here the CDR3 DNA reads TGTGCCAGCAGTCCTGCGGGTAATGAGCAGTTCTTC.